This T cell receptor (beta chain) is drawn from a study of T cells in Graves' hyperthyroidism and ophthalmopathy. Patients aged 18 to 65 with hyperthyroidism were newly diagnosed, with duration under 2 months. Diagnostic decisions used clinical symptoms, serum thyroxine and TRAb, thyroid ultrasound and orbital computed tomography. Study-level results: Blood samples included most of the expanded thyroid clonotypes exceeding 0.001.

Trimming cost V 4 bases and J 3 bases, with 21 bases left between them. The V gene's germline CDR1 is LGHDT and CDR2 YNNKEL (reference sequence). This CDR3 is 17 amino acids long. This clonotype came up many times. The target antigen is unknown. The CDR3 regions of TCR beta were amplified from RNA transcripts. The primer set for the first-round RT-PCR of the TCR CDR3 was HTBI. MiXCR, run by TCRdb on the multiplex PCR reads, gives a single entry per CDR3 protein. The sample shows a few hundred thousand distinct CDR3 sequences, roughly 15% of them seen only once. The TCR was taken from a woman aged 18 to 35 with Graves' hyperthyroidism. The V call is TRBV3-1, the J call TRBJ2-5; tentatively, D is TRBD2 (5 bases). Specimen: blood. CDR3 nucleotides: TGTGCCAGCAGCCCCCGTTGGGGAGCGGAGTACGAAGAGACCCAGTACTTC. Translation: CASSPRWGAEYEETQYF.